A selection of T cell receptor beta chains follows, all from one sample in a study of shared clonotypes between healthy human individuals. Measured with immunoSEQ multiplex PCR; TCRdb has only the in-frame clones, and not every one. The sample lists roughly 1.5 million clones, roughly 98% seen once, with 0.45% in the top ten. The specimen sequenced was naive CD4+ T cells sorted from blood. All receptors come from a man aged 30 to 39 in good health. Each CDR3 is given without its conserved first and last residue. The listing skips clone size in some rows; elsewhere it reads once, few, many or a size class.

clone_size,v_call,cdr3_aa
NA,TRBV6-5,ASINNRGLSYGYT
NA,TRBV29-1,SVEVGGRTEAF
NA,TRBV6-5,ASSYSSRAGGYT
NA,TRBV7-9,ASSLGAYQETQY
NA,TRBV5-1,ASSLAGEQPQH
once,TRBV15,ATSREAGLQETQY
NA,TRBV18,ASSSMGELF
NA,TRBV25-1,ASSEETLFRDSTDTQY
NA,TRBV4-3,ASSQDLANAFTDTQY
NA,TRBV7-9,ASSSTTNNQPQH
NA,TRBV18,ASSPPEGNYGYT
NA,TRBV2,ASSAGRYAYEQY
NA,TRBV4-2,ASSRDPTGYEQY
NA,TRBV19,ASSMIGQGNVYGYT
once,TRBV7-2,ASSPRQRGGYT
NA,TRBV6-1,ASSEGGALGYT
NA,TRBV5-6,ASSLAGGPYEQY